This T cell receptor beta chain was captured in a study of post-analysis software for immune sequencing data. Overall study context: The patients showed relapsing-remitting, secondary progressive and progressive-relapsing multiple sclerosis courses.

The CDR3 loop spans 14 amino acids. Germline V gives CDR1 SQVTM, CDR2 ANQGSEA. The V gene lost 8 bases and the J gene lost 3 bases, with 17 bases spanning the gap. Note on this clonotype: Its target is unknown.

Included in the TCR beta cDNA libraries were unique molecular identifiers. T cells numbering about 0.95 to 10 million gave rise to about 540,000 cDNA molecules. A single record per CDR3 protein comes from TCRdb applying MiXCR to the PCR reads. The sample gives approximately 730,000 distinct CDR3 sequences, just over 45% of which show up once; just under 5% is in the top ten. Findings and caveats of the study: People with multiple sclerosis had a significantly lower normalized Chao1 diversity than controls did. By F measure, samples from a shared preparation batch strongly co-clustered. Roughly five TRBV segments appeared more often in patients than in controls, and TRBV5-6, TRBV5-1 and TRBV20-1 were among these.

Sample: blood. The source is a girl under 18 with multiple sclerosis. The chain is built from TRBV29-1 and TRBJ2-1, with a weak D call TRBD2 (6 bases). CDR3: CSCPRSGHYNEQFF. The CDR3 coding sequence is TGCAGCTGCCCCAGGAGCGGGCACTACAATGAGCAGTTCTTC.